These 21 T cell receptor beta chains were all obtained from the same sample, sequenced in a study of TIL therapy for anti-PD-1-resistant metastatic lung cancer. The immunoSEQ assay was v3. Generated by immunoSEQ multiplex PCR, the TCRdb table keeps only in-frame clones and is missing some. This sample has roughly 60,000 clones; about nine tenths occur once, and the top ten carry just over 2.5%. Time point indicated: pre-treatment sample, taken before nivolumab and TIL therapy. The sample was blood, taken at baseline. The source of these receptors is a person aged 25 to 80 with non-small cell lung cancer.

V gene TRBV18 combines with J gene TRBJ2-5, with TRBD2 as a possible D gene (5 bases). The CDR3 consists of 14 residues. Germline loops: CDR1 KGHSH, CDR2 LQKENI. The V end was cut by 5 bases, the J end by 7 bases, with 17 bases between. As DNA, the CDR3 is TGTGCCAGCTCAGAATCCGAGGGATTGGCGACCCAGTACTTC. Amino acid sequence: CASSESEGLATQYF.

The chain carries TRBV4-1 and TRBJ1-3, with 10 bases fitting TRBD1. The germline CDR1 and CDR2 sequences are MGHRA and YSYEKL. The CDR3 has 16 amino acids. With 3 bases clipped from V and 4 bases from J, the junction kept 6 bases outside the gene matches. CDR3 nucleotide sequence: TGCGCCAGCAGCCAGGGGGACAGGGGTACGGGAAACACCATATATTTT. Amino acids: CASSQGDRGTGNTIYF.

This chain links TRBV2 with TRBJ1-2, with no clear D. Trimming removed 5 bases at V and 8 bases at J, with 12 bases between. The V gene's germline CDR1 is SNHLY and CDR2 FYNNEI. The length of the CDR3 is 12 residues. CDR3 sequence (DNA): TGTGCCAGCAGTTGGGAGAAGGGCGGCTACACCTTC. Translation: CASSWEKGGYTF.

CDR3 bases: TGCGCCAGCAGCCCCTGGGGGACAGGGGACACCGGGGAGCTGTTTTTT. Translation gives CASSPWGTGDTGELFF. The genes are TRBV5-1 and TRBJ2-2; 10 nucleotides match TRBD1. V shed 4 bases and J 3 bases; nucleotides not matched to a gene: 6. The V gene's germline CDR1 is SGHRS and CDR2 YFSETQ. The length of the CDR3 is 16 residues.

The V and J genes are TRBV29-1 and TRBJ2-5; D might be TRBD1 (5 bases). The CDR3 runs to 13 residues. The ends were cut back, 3 bases at V and 1 base at J, with 9 bases in the middle. The V gene's germline CDR1 is SQVTM and CDR2 ANQGSEA. CDR3 amino acids: CSVEQDIQETQYF. The DNA of the CDR3 is TGCAGCGTTGAGCAGGACATCCAAGAGACCCAGTACTTC.

V and J are TRBV4-1 and TRBJ1-5; no definite D call. This CDR3 is 13 amino acids long. Looked up from germline, CDR1 is MGHRA and CDR2 is YSYEKL. The V end lost 0 bases, the J end lost 7 bases, and 7 bases lay between the germline ends. CDR3 in amino acids: CASSQEGWQPQHF. The CDR3, as DNA: TGCGCCAGCAGCCAAGAAGGATGGCAGCCCCAGCATTTT.

The chain is built from TRBV5-1 and TRBJ1-2; 9 bases line up with TRBD1. CDR1 SGHRS and CDR2 YFSETQ come from the germline V gene. The CDR3 has 16 residues. Trimming took 3 bases from V and 4 from J; bases not matched to a gene: 10. The CDR3 protein is CASSSGQGVNFYGYTF. CDR3 bases: TGCGCCAGCAGCTCGGGACAGGGCGTTAACTTCTATGGCTACACCTTC.

This chain links TRBV5-1 with TRBJ2-7; perhaps TRBD2 as D (6 bases). V lost 5 bases, J lost 0 bases, and 12 bases lay in between. CDR3 size: 14 residues. The germline V gene has CDR1 SGHRS and CDR2 YFSETQ. The CDR3 region is CASRDGTLSYEQYF. The CDR3 bases are TGCGCCAGCAGAGACGGGACTCTCTCCTACGAGCAGTACTTC.

This chain connects TRBV19 to TRBJ2-3; no clear D. CDR3 length: 13 amino acids. The V end was cut by 6 bases, the J end by 3 bases, with 10 bases between. Germline V gene sequence: CDR1 LNHDA, CDR2 SQIVND (reference sequence). The CDR3 DNA follows: TGTGCCAGTAGCGGTAGCTGGACAGATACGCAGTATTTT. This encodes CASSGSWTDTQYF.

A note on this clone: Other DNA sequences in this sample translate to the same CDR3. This sequence joins TRBV6-1 and TRBJ1-2; 7 bases are shared with TRBD1. Germline CDR1 and CDR2: MNHNS and SASEGT. The CDR3 loop spans 14 amino acids. Trimming at V came to 1 base and at J to 7 bases, leaving 6 bases not matched to a gene. The CDR3 here is CASSEVGGRGGYTF. CDR3 bases: TGTGCCAGCAGTGAAGTAGGGGGCAGAGGTGGCTACACCTTC.

The genes are TRBV4-1 and TRBJ2-5; D is unresolved. This CDR3 is built from 14 residues. V lost 1 base to trimming and J lost 4 bases, with 10 bases between them. The V gene's germline CDR1 is MGHRA and CDR2 YSYEKL. CDR3 in amino acids: CASSQVTPRETQYF. For the CDR3, the DNA is TGCGCCAGCAGCCAAGTGACACCAAGAGAGACCCAGTACTTC.

The chain links TRBV6-2 or TRBV6-3 to TRBJ2-5, with 10 bases identical to TRBD2. The CDR3 sequence is 20 residues long. Trimming took 0 bases from V and 2 from J; bases not matched to a gene: 15. Germline values: CDR1 MNHEY, CDR2 SVGEGT. CDR3 loop: CASSYSIGGSGGDFQETQYF. The CDR3 nucleotides are TGTGCCAGCAGTTACTCGATTGGCGGGAGCGGGGGGGATTTTCAAGAGACCCAGTACTTC.

V usage is TRBV20-1 and J usage is TRBJ2-3; D gene ambiguous. V was cut by 3 bases and J by 0 bases, with 13 bases left in between. The CDR3 has 15 amino acids. CDR1 is DFQATT and CDR2 is SNEGSKA in the germline V gene (reference sequence). In nucleotides, the CDR3 is TGCAGTGCTAGTTGGGTCCTCTCTAGCACAGATACGCAGTATTTT. Translation: CSASWVLSSTDTQYF.

The rearrangement links TRBV19 to TRBJ2-1, with D possibly matching TRBD1 (6 bases). Between the trimmed V and J ends, which lost 4 bases and 9 bases, there was a span of 16 bases. The CDR3 spans 14 residues. Germline CDR1 reads LNHDA; CDR2 reads SQIVND (reference sequence). CDR3 sequence reads: CASSTAVLGGEQFF. CDR3 nucleotides: TGTGCCAGTAGTACCGCGGTCCTAGGGGGTGAGCAGTTCTTC.

The chain carries TRBV2 and TRBJ2-2, with unresolved D. Trimming took 5 bases from V and 3 from J, leaving 4 bases between them. Germline CDR1 reads SNHLY; CDR2 reads FYNNEI. The CDR3 spans 12 residues. Written as DNA, the CDR3 is TGTGCCAGCAGTTGGGACACCGGGGAGCTGTTTTTT. It encodes CASSWDTGELFF. Using reference TRBV2 and TRBJ2-2 for the parts outside the CDR3, the full variable domain is EPEVTQTPSHQVTQMGQEVILRCVPISNHLYFYWYRQILGQKVEFLVSFYNNEISEKSEIFDDQFSVERPDGSNFTLKIRSTKLEDSAMYFCASSWDTGELFFGEGSRLTVL.

V usage is TRBV6-4 and J usage is TRBJ2-1; 7 bases line up with TRBD1. The germline V gene has CDR1 MRHNA and CDR2 SNTAGT. CDR3 length: 15 residues. V lost 4 bases and J lost 6; bases outside the gene matches: 9. CDR3 sequence (DNA): TGTGCCAGCAGTGGGGACCCGGGACAGAGCAATGAGCAGTTCTTC. Amino acids: CASSGDPGQSNEQFF.

The CDR3 sequence: CASSWLAGDYGYTF. CDR3 DNA: TGTGCCAGTAGTTGGTTGGCAGGGGACTATGGCTACACCTTC. The chain employs TRBV19 and TRBJ1-2, with D tentatively TRBD1 (6 bases). There are 14 residues in the CDR3. Germline V gene data show CDR1 as LNHDA and CDR2 as SQIVND (reference sequence). V lost 5 bases to trimming and J lost 3 bases, with 13 bases between them.

The chain couples TRBV7-2 to TRBJ1-2, with D hard to call. In germline, CDR1 is SGHTA, CDR2 FQGNSA. The length of the CDR3 is 14 residues. V lost 5 bases to trimming and J lost 4 bases, with 14 bases between them. CDR3 amino acids: CASSVLDGPYGYTF. The CDR3 bases are TGTGCCAGCAGCGTCCTAGACGGCCCCTATGGCTACACCTTC.

The chain couples TRBV10-2 to TRBJ2-7, with 8 nucleotides matching TRBD2. This CDR3 contains 16 residues. Looked up from germline, CDR1 is WSHSY and CDR2 is SAAADI. The trim removed 6 bases at V and 3 bases at J, leaving 13 bases unmatched. The CDR3 spells CASRGVTSGKFYEQYF. The CDR3 DNA reads TGCGCCAGCAGGGGGGTAACTAGCGGAAAATTCTACGAGCAGTACTTC.

This clone occurred a few times. The chain recombines TRBV10-3 with TRBJ2-1, with TRBD1 as a possible D gene (5 bases). With 8 bases removed from V and 1 base from J, the gap between germline ends came to 15 bases. Germline CDR1 ENHRY, CDR2 SYGVKD. The CDR3 runs to 15 residues. CDR3 protein: CAIGGGQNSYNEQFF. CDR3 DNA sequence: TGTGCCATCGGTGGCGGACAAAATTCCTACAATGAGCAGTTCTTC.

This chain uses TRBV20-1 with TRBJ2-3; D may be TRBD1 (6 bases). The germline V gene encodes CDR1 DFQATT and CDR2 SNEGSKA (reference sequence). CDR3 length equals 15 residues. Between the trimmed V and J ends, which lost 3 bases and 0 bases, there was a span of 13 bases. The CDR3 region has the DNA TGCAGTGCTAGTCCCGGGACAACTAGCACAGATACGCAGTATTTT. It translates to CSASPGTTSTDTQYF.